The 18 T cell receptor beta chains listed next were all sequenced from one sample in a study of T cell responses to AZD1222 COVID-19 vaccine. TCRdb's copy holds only in-frame clones and misses some; the assay was immunoSEQ multiplex PCR. The table shows around 120,000 clones, with 75% to 95% occurring only once. The sample was peripheral blood, taken on day 0 of AZD1222 vaccination. Receptor source: an adult in good health.

The chain has TRBV5-4 and TRBJ1-6; TRBD1 is a possible D gene (5 bases). The V gene lost 2 bases and the J gene lost 7 bases, with 13 bases spanning the gap. Germline V CDR1 and CDR2: SGHNT, YYREEE (reference sequence). This CDR3 is built from 15 residues. CDR3 nucleotide sequence: TGTGCCAGCAGCTTTACGGCCCAGGGCAATTCACCCCTCCACTTT. This encodes CASSFTAQGNSPLHF.

This chain links TRBV3-1 (or the pseudogene TRBV3-2) with TRBJ1-3; D call uncertain. The CDR3 spans 17 residues. The germline V and J ends were trimmed by 3 bases and 0 bases, with 15 bases remaining between them. The germline gives CDR1 LGHDT, CDR2 YNNKEL (reference sequence). CDR3 amino acids: CASSHFVTPSSGNTIYF. CDR3 bases: TGTGCCAGCAGCCATTTCGTCACTCCGAGCTCTGGAAACACCATATATTTT.

Notes on this clone: Other DNA sequences of this sample code for an identical CDR3. The V and J genes are TRBV15 and TRBJ2-5, with a possible D match to TRBD2 (5 bases). With 1 base removed from V and 4 bases from J, the gap between germline ends came to 13 bases. This CDR3 has 15 residues. Per the germline V gene, CDR1 is LNHNV and CDR2 is YYDKDF (reference sequence). The CDR3 reads CATSRVGGLGETQYF. DNA of the CDR3: TGTGCCACCAGCAGAGTTGGAGGTCTTGGAGAGACCCAGTACTTC.

The chain uses TRBV27 and TRBJ2-7; no firm D call. V was shortened by 4 bases and J by 4 bases, with 11 bases between the two germline ends. The germline gives CDR1 MNHEY, CDR2 SMNVEV (reference sequence). The CDR3 totals 13 residues. Here the CDR3 reads CASSSILLYEQYF. The CDR3 DNA is TGTGCCAGCAGTTCAATACTGCTTTACGAGCAGTACTTC.

In the case of this clone: Other nucleotide sequences in the sample specify the same CDR3. The V call is TRBV5-6, the J call TRBJ2-1; TRBD2 matches at 14 bases. V gave up 2 bases and J gave up 6 bases; unmatched junction bases: 1. From germline, CDR1 is SGHDT and CDR2 YYEEEE. CDR3 size: 15 residues. The CDR3 nucleotides read TGTGCCAGCAGCTTAGGACTAGCGGGAGGCAATGAGCAGTTCTTC. Amino acids: CASSLGLAGGNEQFF.

CDR3 amino acids: CASSHRVIVYEQYF. CDR3 nucleotide sequence: TGCGCCAGCAGCCACAGGGTTATCGTCTACGAGCAGTACTTC. V gene TRBV23-1 combines with J gene TRBJ2-7; D might be TRBD1 (6 bases). TRBV23-1 is flagged as an ORF with uncertain function. This CDR3 has 14 residues. V was shortened by 6 bases and J by 3 bases, with 15 bases between the two germline ends.

The chain recombines TRBV5-4 with TRBJ1-3; tentative D call: TRBD1 (5 bases). Germline V gene lookup returns CDR1 SGHNT and CDR2 YYREEE (reference sequence). Trimming pared 3 bases from V and 8 bases from J, leaving 12 bases between. This CDR3 has 13 amino acids. Here the CDR3 reads CASSSGGSDTIYF. In DNA, the CDR3 is TGTGCCAGCAGCTCTGGGGGATCAGACACCATATATTTT.

The chain couples TRBV2 to TRBJ2-5, with TRBD2 matching 10 bases. The V and J ends lost 8 bases and 5 bases, in that order; junction bases with no gene match: 11. CDR1 and CDR2 from the germline V gene are SNHLY and FYNNEI. The CDR3 is 15 residues long. The DNA of the CDR3 is TGTGCCAGCGGGGCGGGAGCGGGAGGGACGGAGACCCAGTACTTC. It yields the protein CASGAGAGGTETQYF.

The chain joins TRBV7-9 to TRBJ1-3, with D possibly matching TRBD1 (5 bases). Germline values: CDR1 SEHNR, CDR2 FQNEAQ (reference sequence). This CDR3 has 17 amino acids. Trimming stripped 1 base from V and 4 bases from J, with 17 bases between. CDR3 protein: CASSLGWGQSGGNTIYF. The CDR3 DNA sequence: TGTGCCAGCAGCTTAGGATGGGGCCAGTCGGGCGGAAACACCATATATTTT.

The CDR3 sequence: CASSQLAGFYNEQFF. DNA of the CDR3: TGTGCCAGCTCACAATTAGCGGGATTTTACAATGAGCAGTTCTTC. This chain connects TRBV18 to TRBJ2-1, with 8 bases that match TRBD2. Germline-derived CDR1 and CDR2 are KGHSH and LQKENI. This CDR3 has 15 residues. Trimming cost V 4 bases and J 4 bases; bases outside gene matches: 6. The full variable domain, with the rest looked up from reference TRBV18 and TRBJ2-1, is NAGVMQNPRHLVRRRGQEARLRCSPMKGHSHVYWYRQLPEEGLKFMVYLQKENIIDESGMPKERFSAEFPKEGPSILRIQQVVRGDSAAYFCASSQLAGFYNEQFFGPGTRLTVL.

The genes are TRBV24-1 and TRBJ2-1; 8 bases are shared with TRBD2. There are 18 residues in the CDR3. V trimming: 4 bases; J trimming: 0 bases; junction bases outside the gene matches: 10. Germline V lookup: CDR1 KGHDR, CDR2 SFDVKD. DNA for the CDR3: TGTGCCACCAGTGACCCCGCAGGAACTAGCGGCTCCTACAATGAGCAGTTCTTC. Amino acid sequence: CATSDPAGTSGSYNEQFF.

This clone was seen only once. The chain is built from TRBV6-1 and TRBJ2-1; 9 nucleotides line up with TRBD1. CDR1 MNHNS and CDR2 SASEGT come from the germline V gene. The J segment lost 4 bases and the V segment lost 3 bases, leaving 10 bases of the junction unmatched. This CDR3 region has 17 residues. CDR3 bases: TGTGCCAGCAGTGATAGGGGAACAGGGGGCATATACAATGAGCAGTTCTTC. This sequence encodes CASSDRGTGGIYNEQFF.

The chain is built from TRBV3-1 (or the pseudogene TRBV3-2) and TRBJ2-1; D is possibly TRBD1 (5 bases). The CDR3 has 17 amino acids. V dropped 0 bases and J dropped 1 base, with 13 bases sitting between them. In germline, CDR1 is LGHDT, CDR2 YNNKEL (reference sequence). The CDR3 loop is CASSQDTQGLSYNEQFF. CDR3 DNA sequence: TGTGCCAGCAGCCAAGATACCCAGGGCCTTTCCTACAATGAGCAGTTCTTC.

This chain uses TRBV6-2 or TRBV6-3 with TRBJ2-7; 8 bases agree with TRBD2. The germline CDR1 and CDR2 sequences are MNHEY and SVGEGT. This CDR3 is built from 15 residues. V dropped 6 bases and J dropped 5; count of bases not matched to a gene: 12. The CDR3 is CASSIKRELIHEQYF. The CDR3 DNA reads as TGTGCCAGCAGCATAAAGCGGGAGCTTATCCACGAGCAGTACTTC.

The V and J genes are TRBV6-5 and TRBJ2-7, with 9 bases fitting TRBD2. Unmatched junction bases numbered 3, after V lost 10 bases and J lost 2 bases. Germline V gene data show CDR1 as MNHEY and CDR2 as SVGAGI. The CDR3 totals 12 residues. The CDR3 spells CAIRTSAYEQYF. DNA of the CDR3: TGTGCCATTCGGACTAGCGCCTACGAGCAGTACTTC.

The CDR3 loop is CASSLDPSSYNEQFF. In nucleotides, the CDR3 is TGTGCCAGCAGTCTCGACCCTAGCTCCTACAATGAGCAGTTCTTC. V is TRBV6-5 and J is TRBJ2-1; D is undetermined. V was trimmed by 5 bases and J by 0 bases, leaving 11 bases between them. The CDR3 runs 15 residues. In germline, CDR1 is MNHEY, CDR2 SVGAGI.

The chain is built from TRBV2 and TRBJ2-3; 13 bases agree with TRBD2. Germline CDR1 reads SNHLY; CDR2 reads FYNNEI. This CDR3 has 15 residues. The trim removed 6 bases at V and 4 bases at J, leaving 4 bases unmatched. The chain's CDR3 is CASRLAGGIADTQYF. The CDR3 coding sequence is TGTGCCAGCAGACTAGCGGGAGGGATAGCAGATACGCAGTATTTT.

The chain recombines TRBV11-3 with TRBJ2-1; D unclear. The ends were cut back, 1 base at V and 7 bases at J, with 14 bases in the middle. The CDR3 contains 15 residues. CDR1 is SGHNT, CDR2 YENEEA, per germline. CDR3 region: CASSLALRDLNEQFF. In DNA form, the CDR3 reads TGTGCCAGCAGCTTAGCTCTCAGAGACCTAAATGAGCAGTTCTTC.